The T cell receptor beta chain under discussion was sequenced for a study of spatial heterogeneity in lung cancer. Documented time point: sample taken at primary tumor resection. The cohort: over 65 early-stage, untreated non-small cell lung cancer patients. The table lists this clonotype with many counts. Its cognate antigen is unknown. Germline CDR1 and CDR2: DFQATT and SNEGSKA (reference sequence). V lost 5 bases and J lost 3; bases outside the gene matches: 9. This CDR3 comprises 14 residues. TCR cDNA molecules each carried a unique molecular identifier. One entry per CDR3 protein results from TCRdb running MiXCR on the 5' RACE reads. Of 60,000 to 90,000 distinct CDR3 sequences listed, roughly 8% are singletons. Study conclusions and caveats: Ubiquitous expanded tumor TCRs were observed in blood more at resection than follow-up.

The sequences come from PBMCs, collected at surgery. The receptor's source is a male donor with early-stage non-small cell lung cancer. The rearrangement uses TRBV20-1 and TRBJ2-7; TRBD2 aligns across 8 bases. CDR3 loop: CSASPGGTSYEQYF. The CDR3 bases are TGCAGTGCTTCCCCCGGGGGGACTAGCTACGAGCAGTACTTC.